This TCR beta chain was observed in a study of technical replicates of blood from several donors. This clone has just one count. Sequencing used immunoSEQ multiplex PCR; TCRdb keeps in-frame clones, though not all of them. The repertoire holds 60,000 to 65,000 clones, with almost 95% as singletons. V lost 2 bases and J lost 3, with 4 bases in between. The CDR3 is 12 residues long. Germline CDR1 MNHNY, CDR2 SVGAGI (reference sequence). The chain employs TRBV6-6 and TRBJ1-1; D is unresolved. The receptor comes from a human donor in good health. Some clones in this sample may be carry-over from other donors' samples. The sample comprised PBMCs. The DNA of the CDR3 is TGTGCCAGCAGTTACCTTTACACTGAAGCTTTCTTT. Its protein product is CASSYLYTEAFF.